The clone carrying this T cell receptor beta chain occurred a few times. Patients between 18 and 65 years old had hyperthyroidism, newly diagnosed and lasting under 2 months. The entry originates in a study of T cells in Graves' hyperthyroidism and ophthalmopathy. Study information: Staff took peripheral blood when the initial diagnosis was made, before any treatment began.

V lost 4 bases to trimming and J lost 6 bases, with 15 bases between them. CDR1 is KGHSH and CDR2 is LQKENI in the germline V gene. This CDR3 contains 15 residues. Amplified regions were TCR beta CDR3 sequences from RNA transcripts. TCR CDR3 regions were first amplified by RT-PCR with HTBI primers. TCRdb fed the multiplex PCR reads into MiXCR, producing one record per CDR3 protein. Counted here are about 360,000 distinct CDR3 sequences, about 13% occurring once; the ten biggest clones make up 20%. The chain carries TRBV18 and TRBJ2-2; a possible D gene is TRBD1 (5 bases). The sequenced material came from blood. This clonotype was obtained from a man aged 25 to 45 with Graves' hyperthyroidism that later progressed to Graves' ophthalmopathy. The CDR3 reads CASSQTGPEPGELFF. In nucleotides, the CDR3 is TGTGCCAGCTCACAAACAGGACCGGAACCCGGGGAGCTGTTTTTT.